This TCR beta chain was captured by sequencing in a study of technical replicates of blood from several donors. The assay was immunoSEQ multiplex PCR, and TCRdb's table has in-frame clones only and misses some. In the table there are around 93,000 clones, over 90% of which are singletons. The origin of this receptor is a human donor in good health. The sample taken for sequencing was T cells isolated from PBMCs.

This CDR3 is CASSLTRTSVSDTQYF. The CDR3 nucleotides are TGTGCCAGTAGCCTTACGAGGACTAGCGTCTCTGATACGCAGTATTTT. The chain joins TRBV19 to TRBJ2-3; 9 positions match TRBD2. The length of the CDR3 is 16 residues. CDR1 and CDR2 from the germline V gene are LNHDA and SQIVND (reference sequence). The J segment lost 6 bases and the V segment lost 6 bases, leaving 13 bases of the junction unmatched.